One and the same sample provided the 20 T cell receptor beta chains below, sequenced in a study of T cells in Graves' hyperthyroidism and ophthalmopathy. Regions amplified from RNA transcripts were the TCR beta CDR3 regions. RT-PCR in the first round (using the HTBI primer set) targeted the TCR CDR3. TCRdb reprocessed the multiplex PCR reads with MiXCR, giving one entry per CDR3 protein. The data show a few hundred thousand distinct CDR3 sequences, about 16% seen once. The sequencing sample was made of blood. The receptors originated from a woman aged 25 to 45 with Graves' ophthalmopathy.

This clonotype has a handful of counts. The chain links TRBV27 to TRBJ1-2, with D possibly being TRBD1 (5 bases). V was cut by 1 base and J by 5 bases, with 8 bases left in between. Looked up from germline, CDR1 is MNHEY and CDR2 is SMNVEV (reference sequence). The CDR3 loop spans 13 amino acids. The DNA for the CDR3 is TGTGCCAGCAGTTTATACGCAGGGTATGGCTACACCTTC. Translation: CASSLYAGYGYTF.

V usage is TRBV28 and J usage is TRBJ2-5; 8 bases are shared with TRBD1. The CDR3 extends over 14 amino acids. The junction had 3 bases not matched to a gene; V was cut back by 6 bases and J by 0 bases. The germline V gene encodes CDR1 MDHEN and CDR2 SYDVKM. CDR3 region: CASRDREYQETQYF. The CDR3 bases are TGTGCCAGCAGGGACAGGGAATACCAAGAGACCCAGTACTTC.

CDR3 amino acids: CASTWTGPGYNEQFF. The DNA of the CDR3 is TGTGCCAGCACCTGGACAGGACCCGGTTACAATGAGCAGTTCTTC. The chain couples TRBV28 to TRBJ2-1; 7 bases map to TRBD1. Germline V gene lookup returns CDR1 MDHEN and CDR2 SYDVKM. Trimming took 7 bases from V and 4 from J; bases not matched to a gene: 10. This CDR3 has 15 residues.

This clonotype has at least ten counts. This chain joins TRBV29-1 and TRBJ2-7; TRBD2 might be the D (6 bases). This CDR3 comprises 13 residues. CDR1 is SQVTM and CDR2 is ANQGSEA in the germline V gene. V was clipped by 4 bases and J by 2 bases, with 12 bases between them. This CDR3 reads CSVGAGLTYEQYF. In DNA form, the CDR3 reads TGCAGCGTTGGAGCGGGCCTGACCTACGAGCAGTACTTC.

J is TRBJ2-3 and V is TRBV11-2, with TRBD2 identical over 15 bases. This CDR3 spans 16 amino acids. Germline CDR1 SGHAT, CDR2 FQNNGV. V lost 5 bases and J lost 5; bases outside the gene matches: 5. The CDR3 spells CASSPGLAGGLDTQYF. DNA of the CDR3: TGTGCCAGCAGCCCCGGACTAGCGGGAGGGCTAGATACGCAGTATTTT.

This clonotype showed up just a few times. The chain carries TRBV7-3 and TRBJ1-1; no definite D call. The CDR3 is made up of 16 amino acids. Between the trimmed V and J ends, which lost 3 bases and 4 bases, there was a span of 18 bases. In germline, CDR1 is SGHTA, CDR2 FQGTGA. In DNA form, the CDR3 reads TGTGCCAGCAGCTTGAACGGACTGGGTGCGGGCACTGAAGCTTTCTTT. The encoded protein is CASSLNGLGAGTEAFF.

This clonotype was seen at least ten times. The chain links TRBV28 to TRBJ2-2; D might be TRBD1 (5 bases). Germline loops: CDR1 MDHEN, CDR2 SYDVKM. The CDR3 totals 14 residues. V gave up 3 bases and J gave up 8 bases, with 13 bases separating them. For the CDR3, the DNA is TGTGCCAGCAGTTTGACAGCCGGGCAGGGGGAGCTGTTTTTT. Protein product: CASSLTAGQGELFF.

A few counts support this clonotype. The chain combines TRBV13 with TRBJ2-2, with 9 bases that match TRBD2. The junction had 4 bases not matched to a gene; V was cut back by 4 bases and J by 1 base. CDR3 length: 16 amino acids. The germline V gene encodes CDR1 PRHDT and CDR2 FYEKMQ (reference sequence). The CDR3 sequence is CASSSSSGRNTGELFF. CDR3 DNA: TGTGCCAGCAGCTCAAGTAGCGGGAGGAACACCGGGGAGCTGTTTTTT.

This clonotype was counted many times. This rearrangement joins TRBV2 to TRBJ2-2; D may be TRBD1 (5 bases). With 6 bases removed from V and 3 bases from J, the gap between germline ends came to 11 bases. Looked up from germline, CDR1 is SNHLY and CDR2 is FYNNEI. CDR3 size: 14 residues. The CDR3 sequence is CASRVAGHTGELFF. The DNA of the CDR3 is TGTGCCAGCAGGGTGGCAGGGCACACCGGGGAGCTGTTTTTT.

Turning to this clonotype: This could be a read error, since a much larger clone is one nucleotide away. V gene TRBV28 combines with J gene TRBJ1-4; D is unresolved. This CDR3 region has 14 residues. Trimming removed 6 bases at V and 4 bases at J, with 12 bases between. The germline V gene encodes CDR1 MDHEN and CDR2 SYDVKM. CDR3 bases: TGTGCCAGCAGCTCCCCAAACAGTAATGAAAAACTGTTTTTT. Its protein product is CASSSPNSNEKLFF.

About this clonotype: Being one base from a much bigger clone, this may be a read error. The rearrangement joins TRBV6-5 to TRBJ2-7, with D possibly matching TRBD1 (6 bases). Germline V gives CDR1 MNHEY, CDR2 SVGAGI. The V and J ends lost 1 base and 3 bases respectively, with 10 bases between them. CDR3 length: 14 residues. The CDR3 is CASSYWGPGYEQYF. The CDR3 DNA reads TGTGCCAGCAGTTACTGGGGGCCCGGCTACGAGCAGTACTTC.

The chain joins TRBV24-1 to TRBJ1-5; D is undetermined. V dropped 2 bases and J dropped 4 bases, with 8 bases sitting between them. The CDR3 length is 14 residues. Germline V lookup: CDR1 KGHDR, CDR2 SFDVKD. The DNA of the CDR3 is TGTGCCACCAGTGATTCTCGGGGAAATCAGCCCCAGCATTTT. This translates into CATSDSRGNQPQHF.

The chain joins TRBV30 to TRBJ1-4; TRBD1 aligns across 10 bases. The V and J ends lost 8 bases and 6 bases, in that order; junction bases with no gene match: 0. This CDR3 has 11 amino acids. Per the germline V gene, CDR1 is GTSNPN and CDR2 is SVGIG (reference sequence). The CDR3 spells CAGTGDEKLFF. In nucleotides, the CDR3 is TGTGCCGGGACAGGGGATGAAAAACTGTTTTTT.

Concerning this clonotype itself: One base away lies a much larger clone, so this may be a sequencing read error. The V gene is TRBV24-1, the J gene TRBJ2-1; the D gene is possibly TRBD1 (5 bases). The DNA end is more similar to TRBJ2-7, so the J call may be wrong. Germline V lookup: CDR1 KGHDR, CDR2 SFDVKD. CDR3 length: 14 amino acids. In nucleotides, the CDR3 is TGTGCCACCAGTGGCCGTAGGGGTTACAATGAGCAGTACTTC. It specifies CATSGRRGYNEQYF.

This clonotype was counted between two and nine times. This chain links TRBV2 with TRBJ1-1; D uncertain. CDR3 size: 14 residues. Germline V lookup: CDR1 SNHLY, CDR2 FYNNEI. Trimming shortened V by 3 bases and J by 4 bases, and 12 bases separated the two germline ends. The CDR3 loop reads CASSEFATVTEAFF. CDR3 DNA: TGTGCCAGCAGTGAGTTTGCGACGGTCACTGAAGCTTTCTTT.

In DNA form, the CDR3 reads TGTGCCAGCAGCGACCGAGAGAGCTACGAGCAGTACTTC. Translation: CASSDRESYEQYF. The chain links TRBV4-2 to TRBJ2-7; no reliable D call. Trimming left V 5 bases short and J 3 bases short, with 11 bases between. Germline V gene lookup returns CDR1 LGHNA and CDR2 YNFKEQ. This CDR3 is 13 amino acids long.

This clonotype was recorded at least ten times. This chain uses TRBV12-3 or TRBV12-4 with TRBJ2-3; D unclear. V was trimmed by 7 bases and J by 3 bases, leaving 17 bases between them. The CDR3 runs to 15 residues. The CDR3 loop is CASTPTDGVTDTQYF. CDR3 DNA: TGTGCCAGCACCCCTACGGATGGCGTAACAGATACGCAGTATTTT.

This clonotype was seen many times. The V and J genes are TRBV6-2 or TRBV6-3 and TRBJ1-2; D call uncertain. The length of the CDR3 is 13 residues. CDR1 and CDR2 (germline): MNHEY, SVGEGT. V shed 7 bases and J shed 4 bases, with 13 bases lying between them. CDR3 DNA: TGTGCCAGCACCGACATCCGGGGCTATGGCTACACCTTC. This gives the protein CASTDIRGYGYTF.

The J gene is TRBJ2-7, the V gene TRBV20-1; 10 bases match TRBD1. The V gene end was trimmed by 6 bases and the J gene end by 3 bases; junction bases not matched to a gene: 8. The V gene's germline CDR1 is DFQATT and CDR2 SNEGSKA (reference sequence). The CDR3 is made up of 14 amino acids. The CDR3 loop reads CSALSGTGDYEQYF. The CDR3 DNA sequence: TGCAGTGCCCTGTCCGGGACAGGGGACTACGAGCAGTACTTC.

This clonotype came up many times. The chain recombines TRBV7-2 with TRBJ2-7; D is undetermined. Germline assignment: CDR1 SGHTA and CDR2 FQGNSA. V shed 4 bases and J shed 1 base, with 17 bases lying between them. The CDR3 length is 16 residues. CDR3 amino acids: CASSSLLTATSYEQYF. DNA for the CDR3: TGTGCCAGCAGCTCACTACTAACGGCCACGTCCTACGAGCAGTACTTC.